The 17 T cell receptor beta chains in this list originate from one sample, sequenced in a study of blood T cell repertoires in COVID-19. The method was immunoSEQ multiplex PCR; TCRdb's version includes in-frame clones alone and lacks a portion of them. The sample has about 180,000 clones, about 79% seen once; the top ten hold approximately 26%. The specimen sequenced was peripheral blood. Every receptor here comes from a woman between 65 and 79 years old with acute or convalescent COVID-19.

This clone was observed a few times. The rearrangement links TRBV3-1 (or the pseudogene TRBV3-2) to TRBJ1-4; a possible D gene is TRBD1 (5 bases). The CDR3 totals 12 residues. In germline, CDR1 is LGHDT, CDR2 YNNKEL (reference sequence). V was cut by 5 bases and J by 11 bases, with 12 bases left in between. The CDR3 region has the DNA TGTGCCAGCAGCTCCGCGGGGCAGAAACTGTTTTTT. This codes for CASSSAGQKLFF.

J is TRBJ2-7 and V is TRBV24-1; D perhaps matches TRBD1 (5 bases). V lost 7 bases and J 7 bases, leaving 7 bases between the germline ends. The length of the CDR3 is 10 residues. Germline V gene lookup returns CDR1 KGHDR and CDR2 SFDVKD. CDR3 sequence: CATRGVEQYF. The CDR3 DNA is TGTGCCACCAGAGGGGTAGAGCAGTACTTC.

This clone was detected once. The chain carries TRBV5-6 and TRBJ2-1; 11 bases align to TRBD2. The CDR3 sequence is 14 residues long. Germline CDR1 and CDR2: SGHDT and YYEEEE. The V and J ends lost 4 bases and 7 bases, in that order; junction bases with no gene match: 4. CDR3 sequence reads: CASSTGLAANEQFF. CDR3 DNA sequence: TGTGCCAGCAGCACGGGACTAGCGGCAAATGAGCAGTTCTTC.

J is TRBJ2-5 and V is TRBV2; 7 nucleotides agree with TRBD2. V shed 5 bases, J shed 5 bases, and the junction held 11 bases outside the gene matches. The CDR3 spans 15 residues. Germline lookup yields CDR1 SNHLY and CDR2 FYNNEI. DNA of the CDR3: TGTGCCAGCAGTCCTTGGGCAGGGAGGGGCGAGACCCAGTACTTC. Translated: CASSPWAGRGETQYF.

For the CDR3, the DNA is TGCGCCAGCAGCTTGGGGGGACAGGGGAACACCGGGGAGCTGTTTTTT. It translates to CASSLGGQGNTGELFF. The V and J genes are TRBV5-1 and TRBJ2-2; 9 bases line up with TRBD1. Germline V gene sequence: CDR1 SGHRS, CDR2 YFSETQ. CDR3 length: 16 residues. V lost 0 bases and J lost 1; bases outside the gene matches: 1.

The DNA for the CDR3 is TGTGCCAGTAGCCTAGGCCCAGGGTTCGAGCAGTACTTC. Protein sequence: CASSLGPGFEQYF. The V call is TRBV19, the J call TRBJ2-7; maybe TRBD1 (5 bases). The V gene's germline CDR1 is LNHDA and CDR2 SQIVND (reference sequence). V was trimmed by 6 bases and J by 6 bases, leaving 15 bases between them. This CDR3 comprises 13 residues.

The genes are TRBV4-2 and TRBJ1-4; 11 nucleotides line up with TRBD1. V was clipped by 0 bases and J by 3 bases; unmatched bases: 6. In germline, CDR1 is LGHNA, CDR2 YNFKEQ. The CDR3 is 18 amino acids. This chain's CDR3 is CASSQERTGGFANEKLFF. The CDR3 region has the DNA TGTGCCAGCAGCCAAGAAAGGACAGGGGGCTTTGCTAATGAAAAACTGTTTTTT.

The chain is built from TRBV5-1 and TRBJ2-7, with a weak D call TRBD1 (6 bases). Trimming stripped 4 bases from V and 1 base from J, with 12 bases between. The CDR3 totals 14 residues. The germline V gene has CDR1 SGHRS and CDR2 YFSETQ. The CDR3 DNA sequence: TGCGCCAGCAGCCCCAGGGGCTATTCCTACGAGCAGTACTTC. This codes for CASSPRGYSYEQYF.

This sequence joins TRBV4-1 and TRBJ2-2; TRBD1 matches at 9 bases. Germline V lookup: CDR1 MGHRA, CDR2 YSYEKL. The CDR3 extends over 16 amino acids. The V segment lost 1 base and the J segment 13 bases; nucleotides outside the gene matches: 13. CDR3 DNA sequence: TGCGCCAGCAGCCAAGCTGTAGGGACAGGGAGTAGGGCGCTGTTTTTT. This translates into CASSQAVGTGSRALFF.

The J gene is TRBJ1-5, the V gene TRBV19; D is undetermined. CDR3 size: 19 residues. From germline, CDR1 is LNHDA and CDR2 SQIVND (reference sequence). The V and J ends lost 0 bases and 2 bases respectively, with 20 bases between them. CDR3 region: CASSIEAQARAWGNQPQHF. DNA of the CDR3: TGTGCCAGTAGTATAGAAGCCCAGGCGAGGGCTTGGGGCAATCAGCCCCAGCATTTT.

The rearrangement links TRBV3-1 (or the pseudogene TRBV3-2) to TRBJ2-4; 10 bases are a match to TRBD1. CDR1 and CDR2 from the germline V gene are LGHDT and YNNKEL (reference sequence). J was trimmed by 7 bases and V by 3 bases; bases with no gene match: 9. This CDR3 region has 16 residues. Here the CDR3 reads CASSQPMTGGSNIQYF. The DNA for the CDR3 is TGTGCCAGCAGCCAGCCAATGACAGGGGGCTCCAACATTCAGTACTTC.

The chain combines TRBV24-1 with TRBJ2-1; TRBD2 matches at 12 bases. Germline-derived CDR1 and CDR2 are KGHDR and SFDVKD. This CDR3 is built from 14 residues. The trim removed 5 bases at V and 9 bases at J, leaving 4 bases unmatched. CDR3 bases: TGTGCCACCAGTGCACTAGCGGGAGGTCGTGAGCAGTTCTTC. It yields the protein CATSALAGGREQFF.

The chain combines TRBV5-6 with TRBJ2-1, with D possibly TRBD2 on 6 matching bases. Germline V gene data show CDR1 as SGHDT and CDR2 as YYEEEE. The CDR3 extends over 13 amino acids. The V and J ends lost 7 bases and 7 bases respectively, with 15 bases between them. The CDR3 DNA is TGTGCCAGCGGGGCGGGAAACGGTAATGAGCAGTTCTTC. Its protein is CASGAGNGNEQFF.

The chain combines TRBV27 with TRBJ2-7; D might be TRBD2 (6 bases). This CDR3 has 13 amino acids. The germline gives CDR1 MNHEY, CDR2 SMNVEV (reference sequence). V shed 6 bases and J shed 8 bases, with 17 bases lying between them. The CDR3 region is CASRQFGDSKQYF. The CDR3 region has the DNA TGTGCCAGCAGGCAATTCGGGGACTCCAAGCAGTACTTC.

The rearrangement joins TRBV6-5 to TRBJ1-5; 7 positions match TRBD1. The CDR3 sequence is 14 residues long. CDR1 is MNHEY, CDR2 SVGAGI, per germline. Trimming took 7 bases from V and 1 from J; bases not matched to a gene: 4. CDR3 region: CASMGQLSNQPQHF. Here the CDR3 DNA reads TGTGCCAGCATGGGACAGCTAAGCAATCAGCCCCAGCATTTT.

The chain recombines TRBV6-6 with TRBJ2-1, with D maybe TRBD2 (6 bases). This CDR3 region has 16 residues. Germline lookup yields CDR1 MNHNY and CDR2 SVGAGI (reference sequence). Trimming left V 6 bases short and J 5 bases short, with 20 bases between. The CDR3 sequence is CASSRVAASVNNEQFF. CDR3 coding DNA: TGTGCCAGCAGCCGAGTAGCGGCTTCCGTTAACAATGAGCAGTTCTTC.

The rearrangement joins TRBV19 to TRBJ2-1; D may be TRBD2 (6 bases). The ends were cut back, 2 bases at V and 7 bases at J, with 18 bases in the middle. The CDR3 extends over 16 amino acids. Germline loops: CDR1 LNHDA, CDR2 SQIVND (reference sequence). CDR3 bases: TGTGCCAGTAGTATATTTTGGGAATTGGAGGGAAATGAGCAGTTCTTC. Its translation is CASSIFWELEGNEQFF.